Detailed here is one TCR beta chain. The antigen remains undetermined. The sample is drawn from a study of Ad26.COV2.S vaccination and SARS-CoV-2 variants. Germline-derived CDR1 and CDR2 are SGHAT and FQNNGV. The CDR3 extends over 17 amino acids. Trimming at V came to 6 bases and at J to 1 base, leaving 14 bases not matched to a gene. Measured with immunoSEQ multiplex PCR; TCRdb has only the in-frame clones, and not every one. Here the sample spans roughly 680,000 clones, 89% being singletons. Study-wide points: Placebo recipients had lower spike-specific TCR breadth than vaccine recipients.

Treatment specified: approximately 18 received Ad26.COV2.S at low or high dose, single or two shots; about 5 received placebo; per-sample allocation not given. At day 63 after the first vaccine or placebo injection, samples were drawn. Expression of Wuhan-strain SARS-CoV-2 spike came from the Ad26 vector that formed the vaccine. This chain joins TRBV11-2 and TRBJ2-5; 7 bases are a match to TRBD1. The clonotype comes from a person between 18 and 65 years old who received the Ad26.COV2.S COVID-19 vaccine or a placebo. Sequenced here: peripheral blood, sampled in a trial of Ad26.COV2.S vaccine versus placebo. CDR3 in amino acids: CASSTFRGTDFQETQYF. In nucleotides, the CDR3 is TGTGCCAGCAGTACTTTCAGGGGGACGGATTTCCAAGAGACCCAGTACTTC.